These 19 T cell receptor beta chains were all obtained from the same sample, sequenced in a study of vaccination and CD4 T cells after COVID-19. The Oncomine TCR Beta short-read assay was applied to DNA of cultured CD4+ T cells. TCRdb re-called the PCR reads with MiXCR, one entry per CDR3 protein. The sample consists of some 14,000 distinct CDR3 sequences, 65% to 75% of them appearing once. Their antigens are not known. Described treatment: approximately 9-day PBMC culture with coronavirus spike peptide pools or control peptides (ViraFEST assay). Sample: CD4+ T cells from blood, cultured in vitro. The source is a human donor who had recovered from COVID-19.

This chain uses TRBV28 with TRBJ2-1; D remains ambiguous. The V end was cut by 6 bases, the J end by 6 bases, with 3 bases between. Germline CDR1 and CDR2: MDHEN and SYDVKM. The CDR3 sequence is 10 residues long. CDR3 sequence: CASRSNEQFF. As DNA, the CDR3 is TGTGCCAGCAGAAGCAATGAGCAGTTCTTC.

The J gene is TRBJ2-2, the V gene TRBV19, with a tentative D call TRBD1 (5 bases). Trimming cost V 5 bases and J 2 bases, with 9 bases left between them. The germline CDR1 and CDR2 sequences are LNHDA and SQIVND (reference sequence). The CDR3 is made up of 14 amino acids. CDR3 nucleotides: TGTGCCAGTAGTGCACAGGTTAACACCGGGGAGCTGTTTTTT. Encoded protein: CASSAQVNTGELFF.

This clonotype was observed a few times. The gene calls are TRBV20-1 and TRBJ1-5, with D perhaps matching TRBD1 (6 bases). Germline assignment: CDR1 DFQATT and CDR2 SNEGSKA (reference sequence). Trimming stripped 3 bases from V and 7 bases from J, with 13 bases between. The CDR3 runs 13 residues. The chain's CDR3 is CSASRNRDQPQHF. Here the CDR3 DNA reads TGCAGTGCTAGCCGAAACAGGGACCAGCCCCAGCATTTT.

The V gene is TRBV7-2, the J gene TRBJ1-1; D possibly corresponds to TRBD1 (6 bases). V lost 4 bases, J lost 3 bases, and 12 bases lay in between. In germline, CDR1 is SGHTA, CDR2 FQGNSA. The CDR3 contains 14 residues. Here the CDR3 DNA reads TGTGCCAGCAGCTCACAGGGAGGGGACACTGAAGCTTTCTTT. Translating it yields CASSSQGGDTEAFF.

The gene calls are TRBV27 and TRBJ1-1, with a possible D match to TRBD1 (5 bases). The CDR3 runs 15 residues. V was shortened by 0 bases and J by 11 bases, with 19 bases between the two germline ends. In germline, CDR1 is MNHEY, CDR2 SMNVEV (reference sequence). The CDR3 here is CASSLSPTGGVRAFF. The CDR3 nucleotides are TGTGCCAGCAGTTTATCCCCTACTGGGGGGGTGAGGGCTTTCTTT.

The V gene is TRBV24-1, the J gene TRBJ1-5; 9 nucleotides align to TRBD1. Germline CDR1 is KGHDR and CDR2 is SFDVKD. This CDR3 has 17 residues. J gave up 4 bases and V 10 bases, and 16 bases lay outside the gene matches. The CDR3 spells CATQSGTGTRGNQPQHF. The CDR3 nucleotides are TGTGCCACTCAGAGCGGGACAGGGACACGTGGAAATCAGCCCCAGCATTTT.

The chain joins TRBV6-5 to TRBJ1-1, with unresolved D. CDR1 is MNHEY and CDR2 is SVGAGI in the germline V gene. Trimming cost V 2 bases and J 1 base, with 11 bases left between them. There are 15 residues in the CDR3. CDR3 nucleotides: TGTGCCAGCAGTTACCGCCCGAACCCGAACACTGAAGCTTTCTTT. Translated, it gives CASSYRPNPNTEAFF.

The chain carries TRBV6-2 or TRBV6-3 and TRBJ1-5; D unresolved. The CDR3 covers 13 residues. The V end was cut by 2 bases, the J end by 5 bases, with 7 bases between. Germline CDR1 and CDR2: MNHEY and SVGEGT. CDR3 nucleotides: TGTGCCAGCAGTTACCTACGGCATCAGCCCCAGCATTTT. Translation: CASSYLRHQPQHF.

The V call is TRBV7-9, the J call TRBJ2-5; TRBD1 is a possible D gene (6 bases). CDR1 and CDR2 from the germline V gene are SEHNR and FQNEAQ (reference sequence). This CDR3 is built from 15 residues. Trimming took 5 bases from V and 5 from J, leaving 18 bases between them. The CDR3 DNA sequence: TGTGCCAGCAGCCTCCCTCGTGGGGGCGGTGAGACCCAGTACTTC. Amino acid sequence: CASSLPRGGGETQYF. Full variable domain (missing parts from reference TRBV7-9 and TRBJ2-5): DTGVSQNPRHKITKRGQNVTFRCDPISEHNRLYWYRQTLGQGPEFLTYFQNEAQLEKSRLLSDRFSAERPKGSFSTLEIQRTEQGDSAMYLCASSLPRGGGETQYFGPGTRLLVL.

The chain couples TRBV6-1 to TRBJ1-1; 7 nucleotides line up with TRBD1. This CDR3 comprises 13 residues. The J segment lost 3 bases and the V segment lost 7 bases, leaving 5 bases of the junction unmatched. Germline lookup yields CDR1 MNHNS and CDR2 SASEGT. The CDR3 DNA follows: TGTGCCAGCACCTTAGACAGGGACACTGAAGCTTTCTTT. Translated: CASTLDRDTEAFF.

The chain carries TRBV2 and TRBJ2-7; D call uncertain. V was shortened by 4 bases and J by 2 bases, with 9 bases between the two germline ends. The CDR3 is 13 amino acids. Germline V gene lookup returns CDR1 SNHLY and CDR2 FYNNEI. The CDR3 nucleotides read TGTGCCAGCAGTGTAAGCTCCACCTACGAGCAGTACTTC. This sequence encodes CASSVSSTYEQYF.

The chain recombines TRBV18 with TRBJ2-5, with 10 positions matching TRBD2. The CDR3 extends over 16 amino acids. CDR1 is KGHSH, CDR2 LQKENI, per germline. The V gene end was trimmed by 3 bases and the J gene end by 6 bases; junction bases not matched to a gene: 10. CDR3 sequence reads: CASSPTGTSELKTQYF. In DNA form, the CDR3 reads TGTGCCAGCTCACCGACCGGGACTAGCGAATTAAAGACCCAGTACTTC.

This sequence joins TRBV30 and TRBJ1-2; tentative D call: TRBD1 (5 bases). Germline V gives CDR1 GTSNPN, CDR2 SVGIG (reference sequence). CDR3 size: 12 residues. Trimming left V 0 bases short and J 4 bases short, with 6 bases between. This CDR3 reads CAWSVTGYGYTF. CDR3 in DNA: TGTGCCTGGAGTGTCACAGGCTATGGCTACACCTTC.

This sequence joins TRBV2 and TRBJ1-1; D call uncertain. The CDR3 totals 17 residues. Trimming cost V 6 bases and J 0 bases, with 20 bases left between them. Germline V CDR1 and CDR2: SNHLY, FYNNEI. CDR3 coding DNA: TGTGCCAGCAGGATGGGGTGGGCATCGGAAATGAACACTGAAGCTTTCTTT. It yields the protein CASRMGWASEMNTEAFF.

This clonotype was observed a few times. The chain employs TRBV20-1 and TRBJ2-7, with a possible D match to TRBD2 (6 bases). Germline assignment: CDR1 DFQATT and CDR2 SNEGSKA (reference sequence). The CDR3 spans 11 residues. V lost 8 bases, J lost 2 bases, and 10 bases lay in between. CDR3 sequence (DNA): TGCAGTCTAGCGAATGCCTACGAGCAGTACTTC. Protein: CSLANAYEQYF.

This clonotype was observed a handful of times. The chain combines TRBV15 with TRBJ1-1; tentative D call: TRBD1 (6 bases). This CDR3 is 14 amino acids long. V lost 1 base, J lost 5 bases, and 11 bases lay in between. Germline CDR1 reads LNHNV; CDR2 reads YYDKDF (reference sequence). The CDR3 DNA is TGTGCCACCAGCAGAGGACGCAGGGGAACTGAAGCTTTCTTT. It encodes CATSRGRRGTEAFF. The full variable domain, its missing parts supplied by reference TRBV15 and TRBJ1-1, is DAMVIQNPRYQVTQFGKPVTLSCSQTLNHNVMYWYQQKSSQAPKLLFHYYDKDFNNEADTPDNFQSRRPNTSFCFLDIRSPGLGDTAMYLCATSRGRRGTEAFFGQGTRLTVV.

This clonotype was detected only a few times. This chain connects TRBV20-1 to TRBJ1-4, with TRBD1 matching over 10 bases. Germline values: CDR1 DFQATT, CDR2 SNEGSKA (reference sequence). With V trimmed by 2 bases and J by 8 bases, 5 bases remained unmatched. This CDR3 has 14 amino acids. DNA of the CDR3: TGCAGTGCTAGATTCCGGGACAGGGGCGAAAAACTGTTTTTT. Translating gives CSARFRDRGEKLFF.

The chain links TRBV7-2 to TRBJ1-5; 8 bases fit TRBD1. This CDR3 contains 16 residues. Germline-derived CDR1 and CDR2 are SGHTA and FQGNSA. V was pared by 4 bases and J by 3 bases, with 8 bases of the junction left unmatched. CDR3 nucleotide sequence: TGTGCCAGCAGCTCCCGCTGGACAGGGCACAATCAGCCCCAGCATTTT. This encodes CASSSRWTGHNQPQHF.

The chain joins TRBV6-1 to TRBJ1-2; 7 bases match TRBD1. Germline CDR1 and CDR2: MNHNS and SASEGT. V was clipped by 6 bases and J by 14 bases; unmatched bases: 27. The CDR3 spans 17 residues. The DNA for the CDR3 is TGTGCCAGCAGACCTCGTAGCAGGCCGGGACAGCTCCCGTCCGAAACCTTC. Its translation is CASRPRSRPGQLPSETF.